The 4 T cell receptor beta chains in this list originate from one sample, sequenced in a study of T cells in localized non-small cell lung cancer. The repertoire was sequenced with immunoSEQ multiplex PCR; TCRdb's copy has only in-frame clones and lacks some. The sample yields 5,000 to 6,500 clones, 75% to 85% seen once. This specimen consisted of peripheral blood mononuclear cells, obtained before any cancer treatment. The origin of the receptors is a female donor older than 55 with stage II lung adenocarcinoma.

The chain links TRBV6-1 to TRBJ2-3; 11 nucleotides match TRBD2. J gave up 4 bases and V 2 bases, and 2 bases lay outside the gene matches. Looked up from germline, CDR1 is MNHNS and CDR2 is SASEGT. This CDR3 is built from 15 residues. The CDR3 loop is CASSELAGGSDTQYF. The CDR3 nucleotides read TGTGCCAGCAGTGAACTAGCGGGGGGCTCAGATACGCAGTATTTT.

This clone was found once. V is TRBV4-1 and J is TRBJ1-1; 8 bases line up with TRBD1. CDR1 and CDR2 (germline): MGHRA, YSYEKL. Losses at the gene ends were 1 base for V and 4 bases for J; bases not matched to a gene: 8. The CDR3 totals 16 residues. Written as DNA, the CDR3 is TGCGCCAGCAGCCAAGGGACAGGGTCTTGGCTCACTGAAGCTTTCTTT. It is translated as CASSQGTGSWLTEAFF.

V and J are TRBV28 and TRBJ1-5; D not certain. The CDR3 runs to 17 residues. Trimming took off 5 bases at V and 0 bases at J, with 17 bases between the two ends. The V gene's germline CDR1 is MDHEN and CDR2 SYDVKM. CDR3 region: CASSPLGLRTSNQPQHF. The CDR3 DNA follows: TGTGCCAGCAGTCCGCTGGGGTTACGGACTAGCAATCAGCCCCAGCATTTT.

The chain links TRBV27 to TRBJ1-3, with D perhaps matching TRBD1 (6 bases). Germline values: CDR1 MNHEY, CDR2 SMNVEV (reference sequence). The ends were cut back, 6 bases at V and 0 bases at J, with 18 bases in the middle. The CDR3 is 17 residues long. CDR3 bases: TGTGCCAGCAGATCTGAGGGAAAGGGGGTCTCTGGAAACACCATATATTTT. It translates to CASRSEGKGVSGNTIYF.